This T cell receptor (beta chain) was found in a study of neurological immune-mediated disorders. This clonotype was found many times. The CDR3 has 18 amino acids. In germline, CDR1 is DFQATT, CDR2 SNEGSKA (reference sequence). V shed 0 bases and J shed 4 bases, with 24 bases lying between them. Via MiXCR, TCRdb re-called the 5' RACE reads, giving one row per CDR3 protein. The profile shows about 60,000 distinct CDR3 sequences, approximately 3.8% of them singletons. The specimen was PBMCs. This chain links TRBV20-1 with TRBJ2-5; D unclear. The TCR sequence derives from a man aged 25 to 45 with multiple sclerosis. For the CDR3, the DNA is TGCAGTGCTAGAGATGACGGTTTGGAGTGGCACGGGCGAGAGACCCAGTACTTC. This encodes CSARDDGLEWHGRETQYF.